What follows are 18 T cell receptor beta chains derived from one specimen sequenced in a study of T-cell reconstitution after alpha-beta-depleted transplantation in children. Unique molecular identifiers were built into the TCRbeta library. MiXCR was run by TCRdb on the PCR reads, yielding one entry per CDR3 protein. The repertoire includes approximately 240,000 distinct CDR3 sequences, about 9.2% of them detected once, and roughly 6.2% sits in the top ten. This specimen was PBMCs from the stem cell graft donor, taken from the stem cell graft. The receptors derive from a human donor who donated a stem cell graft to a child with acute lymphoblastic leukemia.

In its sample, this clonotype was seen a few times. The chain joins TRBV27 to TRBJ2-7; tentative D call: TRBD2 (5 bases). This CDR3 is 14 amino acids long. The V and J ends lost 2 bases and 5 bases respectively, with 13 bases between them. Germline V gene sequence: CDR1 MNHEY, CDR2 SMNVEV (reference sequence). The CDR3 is CASSLTRDRHEQYF. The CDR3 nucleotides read TGTGCCAGCAGTTTAACTAGGGATCGCCACGAGCAGTACTTC.

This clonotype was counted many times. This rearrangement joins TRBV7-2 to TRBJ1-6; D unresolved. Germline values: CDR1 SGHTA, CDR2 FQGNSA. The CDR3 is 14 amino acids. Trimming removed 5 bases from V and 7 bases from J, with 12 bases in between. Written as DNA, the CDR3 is TGTGCCAGCAGCCCAGGCGGCCGAAATTCACCCCTCCACTTT. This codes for CASSPGGRNSPLHF.

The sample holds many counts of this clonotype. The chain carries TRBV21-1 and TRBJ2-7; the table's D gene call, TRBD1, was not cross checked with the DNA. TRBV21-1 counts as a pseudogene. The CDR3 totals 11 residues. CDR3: CASSKMGVEYF. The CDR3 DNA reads TGTGCCAGCAGCAAAATGGGGGTGGAGTACTTC.

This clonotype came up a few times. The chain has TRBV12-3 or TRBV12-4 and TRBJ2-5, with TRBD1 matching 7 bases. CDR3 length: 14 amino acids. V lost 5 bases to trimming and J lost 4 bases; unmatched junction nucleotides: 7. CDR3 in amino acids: CASSPGTAGETQYF. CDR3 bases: TGTGCCAGCAGTCCCGGGACAGCCGGAGAGACCCAGTACTTC.

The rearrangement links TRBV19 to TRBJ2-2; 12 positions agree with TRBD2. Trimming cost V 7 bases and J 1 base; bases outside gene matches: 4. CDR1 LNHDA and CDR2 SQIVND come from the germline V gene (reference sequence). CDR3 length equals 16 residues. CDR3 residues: CASTVLAGGNTGELFF. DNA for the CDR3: TGTGCCAGTACCGTACTAGCGGGGGGGAACACCGGGGAGCTGTTTTTT.

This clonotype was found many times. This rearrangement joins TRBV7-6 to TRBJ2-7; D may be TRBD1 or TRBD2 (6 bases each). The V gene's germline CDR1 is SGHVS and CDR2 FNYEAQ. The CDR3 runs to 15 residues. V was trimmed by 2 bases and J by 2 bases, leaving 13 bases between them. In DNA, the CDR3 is TGTGCCAGCAGCTTAAGGGGAGGACAGACCTACGAGCAGTACTTC. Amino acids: CASSLRGGQTYEQYF. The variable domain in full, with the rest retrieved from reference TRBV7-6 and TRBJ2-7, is GAGVSQSPRYKVTKRGQDVALRCDPISGHVSLYWYRQALGQGPEFLTYFNYEAQQDKSGLPNDRFSAERPEGSISTLTIQRTEQRDSAMYRCASSLRGGQTYEQYFGPGTRLTVT.

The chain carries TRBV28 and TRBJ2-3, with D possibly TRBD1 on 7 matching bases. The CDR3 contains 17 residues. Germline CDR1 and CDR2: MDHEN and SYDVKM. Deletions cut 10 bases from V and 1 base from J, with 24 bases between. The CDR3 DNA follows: TGTGCCATCGGCCGGTCGCTCCTCAGGGGGGGCACAGATACGCAGTATTTT. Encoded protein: CAIGRSLLRGGTDTQYF.

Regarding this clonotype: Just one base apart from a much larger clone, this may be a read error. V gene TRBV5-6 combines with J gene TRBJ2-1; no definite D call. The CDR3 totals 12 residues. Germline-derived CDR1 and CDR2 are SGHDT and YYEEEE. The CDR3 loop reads CARSSYGYEQFF. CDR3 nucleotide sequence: TGTGCCAGGAGCTCGTATGGGTATGAGCAGTTCTTC.

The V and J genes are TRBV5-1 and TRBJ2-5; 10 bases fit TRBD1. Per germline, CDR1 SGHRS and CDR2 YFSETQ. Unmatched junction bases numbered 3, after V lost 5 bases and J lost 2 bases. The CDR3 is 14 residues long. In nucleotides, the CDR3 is TGCGCCAGCAGGAGGACAGGGGGACAAGAGACCCAGTACTTC. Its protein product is CASRRTGGQETQYF.

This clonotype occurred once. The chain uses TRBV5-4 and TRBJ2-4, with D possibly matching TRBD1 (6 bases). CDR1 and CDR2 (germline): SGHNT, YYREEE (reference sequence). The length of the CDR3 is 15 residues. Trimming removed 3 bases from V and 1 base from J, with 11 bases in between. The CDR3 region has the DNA TGTGCCAGCAGCTCCAATCAGGGGGCCAAAAACATTCAGTACTTC. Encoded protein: CASSSNQGAKNIQYF.

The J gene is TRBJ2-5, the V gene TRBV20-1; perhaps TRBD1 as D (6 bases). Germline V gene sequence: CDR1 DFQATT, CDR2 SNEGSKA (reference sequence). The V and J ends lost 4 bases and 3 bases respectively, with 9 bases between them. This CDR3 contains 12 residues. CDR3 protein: CSAKDSKETQYF. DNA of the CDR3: TGCAGTGCTAAGGACAGCAAAGAGACCCAGTACTTC.

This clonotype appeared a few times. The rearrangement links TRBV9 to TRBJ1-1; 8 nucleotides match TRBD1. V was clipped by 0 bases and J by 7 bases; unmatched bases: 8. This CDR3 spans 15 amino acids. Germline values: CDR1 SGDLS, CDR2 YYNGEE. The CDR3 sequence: CASSVGAGGQFEAFF. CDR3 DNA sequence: TGTGCCAGCAGCGTAGGGGCAGGGGGCCAATTTGAAGCTTTCTTT.

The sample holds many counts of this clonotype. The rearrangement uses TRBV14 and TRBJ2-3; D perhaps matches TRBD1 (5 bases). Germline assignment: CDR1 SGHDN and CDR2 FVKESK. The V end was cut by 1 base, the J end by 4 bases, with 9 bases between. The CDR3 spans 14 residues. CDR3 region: CASSQVVGPDTQYF. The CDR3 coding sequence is TGTGCCAGCAGCCAAGTTGTGGGGCCAGATACGCAGTATTTT.

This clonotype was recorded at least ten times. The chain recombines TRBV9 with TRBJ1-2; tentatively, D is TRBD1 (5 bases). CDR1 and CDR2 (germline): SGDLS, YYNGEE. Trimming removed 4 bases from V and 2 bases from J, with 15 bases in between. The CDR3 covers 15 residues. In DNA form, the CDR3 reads TGTGCCAGCAGCTCCAGGGAGAGGGGCAACTATGGCTACACCTTC. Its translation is CASSSRERGNYGYTF.

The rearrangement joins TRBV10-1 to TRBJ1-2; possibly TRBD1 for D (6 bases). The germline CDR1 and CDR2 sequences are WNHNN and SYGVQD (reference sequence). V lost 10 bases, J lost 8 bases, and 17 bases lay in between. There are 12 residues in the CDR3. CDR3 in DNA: TGCGCCACCATAAAGGTGGGGGGCGGCTACACCTTC. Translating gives CATIKVGGGYTF.

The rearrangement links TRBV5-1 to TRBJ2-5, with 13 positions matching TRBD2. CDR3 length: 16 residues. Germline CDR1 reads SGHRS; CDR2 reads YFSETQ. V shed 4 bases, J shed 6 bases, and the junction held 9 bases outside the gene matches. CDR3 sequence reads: CASSLGLAGQGQTQYF. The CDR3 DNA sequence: TGCGCCAGCAGCCTGGGACTAGCGGGGCAGGGGCAGACCCAGTACTTC.

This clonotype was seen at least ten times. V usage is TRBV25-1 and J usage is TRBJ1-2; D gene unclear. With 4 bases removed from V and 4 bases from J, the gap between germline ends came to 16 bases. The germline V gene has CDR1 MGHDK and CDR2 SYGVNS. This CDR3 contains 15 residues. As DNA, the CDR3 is TGTGCCAGCAGTGGAAGAAGTCAAACTAGCTATGGCTACACCTTC. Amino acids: CASSGRSQTSYGYTF.

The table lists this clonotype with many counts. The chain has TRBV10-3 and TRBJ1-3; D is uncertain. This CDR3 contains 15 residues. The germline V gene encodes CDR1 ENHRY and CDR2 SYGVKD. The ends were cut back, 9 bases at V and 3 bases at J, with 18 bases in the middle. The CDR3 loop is CAITPGLLNGNTIYF. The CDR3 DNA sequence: TGTGCCATTACCCCCGGACTTCTGAATGGAAACACCATATATTTT.